Listed here are 10 T cell receptor beta chains from one sample, sequenced in a study of regulatory T cells in long-lasting Graves disease. Assembly of TCR beta libraries relied on iRepertoire HTBI primers together with Arm-PCR of CDR3 regions. MiXCR, applied by TCRdb to the multiplex PCR reads, yields one record per CDR3 protein. The sample shows roughly 700,000 distinct CDR3 sequences, around 32% of them seen only once. Time point described: persistent/refractory GD, antithyroid drugs over 5 years with positive TRAb. Scientists built the TCR library using RNA that was extracted from PBMCs. The specimen was peripheral blood mononuclear cells (PBMCs), collected when the disease was refractory, from a patient treated with antithyroid drugs. The receptors were gathered from a female donor with Graves disease.

The table lists this clonotype with a few counts. This chain uses TRBV20-1 with TRBJ2-7; 11 bases are a match to TRBD2. The J segment lost 4 bases and the V segment lost 3 bases, leaving 5 bases of the junction unmatched. The CDR3 runs 14 residues. CDR1 DFQATT and CDR2 SNEGSKA come from the germline V gene (reference sequence). DNA for the CDR3: TGCAGTGCTAGGGCTAGCGGGAGGAAATACGAGCAGTACTTC. Translation gives CSARASGRKYEQYF.

The sample holds a few counts of this clonotype. V is TRBV7-9 and J is TRBJ1-5, with D uncertain. The CDR3 spans 15 residues. The V end was cut by 0 bases, the J end by 10 bases, with 16 bases between. In germline, CDR1 is SEHNR, CDR2 FQNEAQ (reference sequence). CDR3 region: CASSLANSDGPPQHF. The CDR3 DNA reads as TGTGCCAGCAGCTTAGCGAACAGTGACGGTCCTCCCCAGCATTTT. The entire variable domain, with the rest obtained from reference TRBV7-9 and TRBJ1-5, is as follows: DTGVSQNPRHKITKRGQNVTFRCDPISEHNRLYWYRQTLGQGPEFLTYFQNEAQLEKSRLLSDRFSAERPKGSFSTLEIQRTEQGDSAMYLCASSLANSDGPPQHFGDGTRLSIL.

About this clonotype itself: Possible read error: a much larger clone is one base away. This chain joins TRBV12-3 or TRBV12-4 and TRBJ1-2; D remains ambiguous. The CDR3 totals 12 residues. In nucleotides, the CDR3 is TGTGCCAGCAGTTTCGAGTCTTTTGGCTACGCCTTC. Protein product: CASSFESFGYAF.

The chain is built from TRBV10-3 and TRBJ2-2; 12 bases are a match to TRBD2. The germline gives CDR1 ENHRY, CDR2 SYGVKD. Germline trimming cut 6 bases from V and 5 bases from J; bases unmatched to any gene: 7. This CDR3 is built from 16 residues. DNA for the CDR3: TGTGCCATCAGCCGACTAGCGGGAGTGGATACCGGGGAGCTGTTTTTT. As protein: CAISRLAGVDTGELFF.

The chain combines TRBV27 with TRBJ1-6, with D hard to call. V was pared by 1 base and J by 0 bases, with 13 bases between. This CDR3 has 18 residues. Germline V gene sequence: CDR1 MNHEY, CDR2 SMNVEV (reference sequence). The CDR3 protein is CASSLWGLRSSYNSPLHF. The CDR3 coding sequence is TGTGCCAGCAGTTTATGGGGTCTCCGGAGCTCCTATAATTCACCCCTCCACTTT.

The chain has TRBV20-1 and TRBJ2-7, with 7 bases lining up with TRBD2. V lost 1 base, J lost 6 bases, and 3 bases stayed unmatched. CDR1 is DFQATT and CDR2 is SNEGSKA in the germline V gene (reference sequence). The CDR3 runs to 12 residues. This chain's CDR3 is CSARGGSGEQYF. CDR3 sequence (DNA): TGCAGTGCTAGAGGCGGGAGCGGCGAGCAGTACTTC.

The genes are TRBV29-1 and TRBJ2-7; D unclear. Trimming cost V 6 bases and J 6 bases, with 15 bases left between them. The CDR3 extends over 12 amino acids. Germline lookup yields CDR1 SQVTM and CDR2 ANQGSEA. CDR3 DNA sequence: TGCAGCGTGACCCTAGAGTCGGGCGAGCAGTACTTC. This sequence encodes CSVTLESGEQYF.

For this clonotype: The junction differs from germline at one of its ends, possibly a read error. The chain carries TRBV7-9 and TRBJ1-1; D not certain. CDR1 and CDR2 from the germline V gene are SEHNR and FQNEAQ (reference sequence). The CDR3 extends over 14 amino acids. CDR3 coding DNA: TGTGCCAGCAGTTTATTTCTCGGGAACACTGGAGCTTTCTTT. It yields the protein CASSLFLGNTGAFF.

This clonotype was seen many times. J is TRBJ1-1 and V is TRBV5-1; D remains unclear. V lost 1 base to trimming and J lost 3 bases, with 13 bases between them. Germline V CDR1 and CDR2: SGHRS, YFSETQ. This CDR3 contains 15 residues. CDR3 in amino acids: CASSLYSLGYTEAFF. The CDR3 DNA reads as TGCGCCAGCAGCTTGTATTCGTTGGGGTACACTGAAGCTTTCTTT.

The rearrangement uses TRBV29-1 and TRBJ1-2, with D perhaps TRBD1 (5 bases). CDR3 length: 12 amino acids. The germline gives CDR1 SQVTM, CDR2 ANQGSEA. Trimming cost V 7 bases and J 3 bases, with 12 bases left between them. CDR3 sequence reads: CSGAAGDYGYTF. CDR3 coding DNA: TGCAGCGGGGCGGCGGGGGACTATGGCTACACCTTC.